The count of the clone carrying this TCR beta chain is one. TCRdb's table, derived via immunoSEQ multiplex PCR, lists solely in-frame clones and lacks some. The data show about 210,000 clones, about 84% seen once. The CDR3 has 14 amino acids. In germline, CDR1 is SGHRS, CDR2 YFSETQ. V shed 0 bases, J shed 3 bases, and the junction held 1 base outside the gene matches. This entry is derived from a study of blood T cell repertoires in COVID-19. Overall study: Samples of COVID-19 (acute and convalescent) were obtained from the United States, Italy and Spain. PBMCs, B-cell-depleted T cells, or T cells were the source of the cDNA or gDNA that made up the material.

The clonotype was recovered from a woman at least 80 years old with COVID-19, enrolled during active disease. The sequenced sample was peripheral blood. The V call is TRBV5-1, the J call TRBJ2-7; 9 nucleotides agree with TRBD1. The CDR3 DNA reads as TGCGCCAGCAGCTTGGGGGGACAGGGCTACGAGCAGTACTTC. Protein: CASSLGGQGYEQYF.